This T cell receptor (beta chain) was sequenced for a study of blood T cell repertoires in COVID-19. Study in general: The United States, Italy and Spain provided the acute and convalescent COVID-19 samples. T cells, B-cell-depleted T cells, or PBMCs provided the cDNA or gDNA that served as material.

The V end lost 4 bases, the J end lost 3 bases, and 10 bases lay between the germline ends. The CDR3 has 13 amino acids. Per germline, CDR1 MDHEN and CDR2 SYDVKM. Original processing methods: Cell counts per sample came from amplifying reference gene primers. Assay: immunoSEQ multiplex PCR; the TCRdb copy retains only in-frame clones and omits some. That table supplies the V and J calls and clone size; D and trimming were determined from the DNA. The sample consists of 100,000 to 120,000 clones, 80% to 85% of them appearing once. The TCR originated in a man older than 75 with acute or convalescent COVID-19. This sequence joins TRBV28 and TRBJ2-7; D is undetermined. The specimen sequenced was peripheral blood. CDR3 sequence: CASSYRVGYEQYF. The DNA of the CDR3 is TGTGCCAGCAGTTACCGCGTTGGCTACGAGCAGTACTTC. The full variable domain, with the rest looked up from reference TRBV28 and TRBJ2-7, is DVKVTQSSRYLVKRTGEKVFLECVQDMDHENMFWYRQDPGLGLRLIYFSYDVKMKEKGDIPEGYSVSREKKERFSLILESASTNQTSMYLCASSYRVGYEQYFGPGTRLTVT.